This T cell receptor beta chain was identified during a study of T-cell reconstitution after alpha-beta-depleted transplantation in children. Study results and limitations: T cells produced anew were the main source of T-cell counts and diversity one year after transplant. Several hundred expanded graft clones reportedly gave rise to the alpha-beta T cells present about two months after transplant.

This clonotype was recorded a few times. Its specificity is unknown. Unique molecular identifiers were incorporated into the prepared TCRbeta library. TCRdb itself ran the PCR reads through MiXCR, one entry per CDR3 protein. This sample has approximately 1,000,000 distinct CDR3 sequences, with under 30% found just once. The receptor was derived from a boy in the first two years of life who had a stem cell transplant for SCID, so the T cells may come from the graft donor. Sequenced material: PBMCs, mostly from graft donor cells, taken 360 days after TCRalphabeta/CD19-depleted stem cell transplant.

For the CDR3, the DNA is TGTGCCAGCAGTTTAGCGCTTGGGGGCGGGGAGACCCAGTACTTC. Its translation: CASSLALGGGETQYF. This chain connects TRBV12-3 or TRBV12-4 to TRBJ2-5; the D gene is possibly TRBD1 (6 bases). Deletions cut 0 bases from V and 5 bases from J, with 13 bases between. The CDR3 is 15 amino acids.